A selection of T cell receptor beta chains follows, all from one sample in a study of Graves' ophthalmopathy and Graves' hyperthyroidism. TCRdb reprocessed the multiplex PCR reads with MiXCR, giving one entry per CDR3 protein. The table records 650,000 to 900,000 distinct CDR3 sequences, roughly 41% of them present only once. The sample taken for sequencing was peripheral blood. The receptors were gathered from an adult man with Graves' ophthalmopathy. Both conserved end residues are part of each CDR3. A D gene is named only where the DNA matches it firmly. Expanded clones are given a class, and other clones once, few, many or no size at all.

J gene | V gene | D gene | clone size | CDR3 DNA | CDR3 protein
TRBJ1-5 | TRBV12-3/TRBV12-4 | - | few | TGTGCCAGCAGTTTCAATCGTCAGCCCCAGCATTTT | CASSFNRQPQHF
TRBJ1-5 | TRBV20-1 | - | few | TGCAGTGCATCGGAAGGCAGGAACCTGGGGCCCCAGCATTTT | CSASEGRNLGPQHF
TRBJ1-4 | TRBV29-1 | TRBD1 | many | TGCAGCGTTGAGGTGGGACAGAGGGATGAAAAACTGTTTTTT | CSVEVGQRDEKLFF
TRBJ1-2 | TRBV12-3/TRBV12-4 | - | few | TGTGCCAGCGGGGGGGGGTATGGCTACACCTTC | CASGGGYGYTF
TRBJ2-7 | TRBV11-1 | - | - | TGTGCCAGCCTTGCTCGACAGGACTTTACCTACGAGCAGTACTTC | CASLARQDFTYEQYF
TRBJ1-5 | TRBV2 | - | - | TGTGCCAGCAGTGCCCGGTGGGACGAGACCCAGCATTTT | CASSARWDETQHF
TRBJ2-5 | TRBV20-1 | - | - | TGCAGTGCAAACGGACTCCGCCAAGAGACCCAGTACTTC | CSANGLRQETQYF
TRBJ2-6 | TRBV25-1 | - | - | TGTGCCAGCAGTTTTGCGGTTCCCTCTGGGGCCAACGTCCTGACTTTC | CASSFAVPSGANVLTF
TRBJ2-7 | TRBV12-3/TRBV12-4 | TRBD2 | once | TGTGCCAGCAGTCCCGCGGGGAAGCGGGGGGTCTACGAGCAGTACTTC | CASSPAGKRGVYEQYF
TRBJ1-6 | TRBV6-6 | TRBD1 | many | TGTGCCAGCAGCATGGGGACAGCGCATAATTCACCCCTCCACTTT | CASSMGTAHNSPLHF
TRBJ1-1 | TRBV19 | - | few | TGTGCCAGTAGTGGGGGCTCTGTTTTGGGCACTGAAGCTTTCTTT | CASSGGSVLGTEAFF
TRBJ1-5 | TRBV2 | TRBD1 | many | TGTGCCAGCAGTGAAGCAGGGACAGGGGATCAGCCCCAGCATTTT | CASSEAGTGDQPQHF
TRBJ1-3 | TRBV7-3 | - | - | TGTGCCAGCAGCCCCGGACCCTCTGGAAACACCATATATTTT | CASSPGPSGNTIYF
TRBJ1-6 | TRBV7-6 | - | - | TGTGCCAGCATCCGCCAGGGTGTGGGTTCACCCCTCCACTTT | CASIRQGVGSPLHF
TRBJ1-1 | TRBV5-8 | - | - | TGTGCCAGCAGCCAAGGGCCCTCGGTAAACACTGAAGCTTTCTTT | CASSQGPSVNTEAFF
TRBJ1-3 | TRBV20-1 | TRBD1 | few | TGCAGTGCTAGAGACAGACAGGGGAACTCTGGAAACACCATATATTTT | CSARDRQGNSGNTIYF
TRBJ2-7 | TRBV7-3 | - | many | TGTGCCAGCAGCGAGACTAGCAGGGGCGAGCAGTACTTC | CASSETSRGEQYF
TRBJ1-4 | TRBV20-1 | - | - | TGCAGTGGAAAAGAGGACGGGATTAATGAAAAACTGTTTTTT | CSGKEDGINEKLFF
TRBJ1-4 | TRBV10-3 | TRBD1 | - | TGTGCCAGCAGAGGGACAGCTACAGAAAAACTGTTTTTT | CASRGTATEKLFF
TRBJ1-5 | TRBV28 | - | few | TGTGCCAGCAATGGGGTGGTTAGTCAGCCCCAGCATTTT | CASNGVVSQPQHF
TRBJ1-6 | TRBV2 | - | many | TGTGCCAGCTTTGAGAGTGTCGTCGCCACCCTCCACTTT | CASFESVVATLHF
TRBJ2-7 | TRBV10-3 | TRBD1 | - | TGTGCCATGGGGGGACAGGGCGGACCCTACGAGCAGTACTTC | CAMGGQGGPYEQYF
TRBJ2-5 | TRBV27 | - | - | TGTGCCAGCAGTTACTCGAGCAACAGGGCCAAGAAGACCCAGTACTTC | CASSYSSNRAKKTQYF
TRBJ2-5 | TRBV29-1 | - | many | TGCAGCGTTGCCACGACGTACCAAGAGACCCAGTACTTC | CSVATTYQETQYF
TRBJ1-2 | TRBV6-6 | - | - | TGTGCCAGCAGTTTATTCCGACTAGGCTACACCTTC | CASSLFRLGYTF
TRBJ2-5 | TRBV5-1 | - | few | TGCGCCAGCAGCGCCAGCGGAGATCAAGAGACCCAGTACTTC | CASSASGDQETQYF
TRBJ2-7 | TRBV5-1 | - | few | TGCGCCAGCAGCCATACCGGGACGGCCTTCGAGCAGTACTTC | CASSHTGTAFEQYF
TRBJ1-2 | TRBV6-2/TRBV6-3 | - | few | TGTGCCAGCAGTTACTCAGGGACGAGACTCATTAACTATGGCTACACCTTC | CASSYSGTRLINYGYTF
TRBJ2-7 | TRBV24-1 | - | - | TGTGCCACCAGTGATCAAAAGGCCAGGGGCGAGCAGTACTTC | CATSDQKARGEQYF
TRBJ2-7 | TRBV11-2 | - | - | TGTGCCAGCAGCTTTCGCTTGCAGTACTTC | CASSFRLQYF
TRBJ1-2 | TRBV9 | - | - | TGTGCCAGCGGGGGAGCGGGAGATAACTATGGCTACACCTTC | CASGGAGDNYGYTF
TRBJ1-5 | TRBV9 | - | - | TGTGCCAGCAGCTCGGGCCTTTCGAATCAGCCCCGGCATTTT | CASSSGLSNQPRHF
TRBJ1-2 | TRBV29-1 | - | many | TGCAGCGTTGAAGAAAGGGCAGGGGCGGGGGGCTACACCTTC | CSVEERAGAGGYTF
TRBJ1-5 | TRBV10-3 | TRBD1 | - | TGTCCCGTCAGTCCGGGACAGATCAATCAGCCCCAGCATTTT | CPVSPGQINQPQHF
TRBJ1-4 | TRBV7-9 | - | - | TGTGCCAGCAGCTTAATAGCCGGGGGCAAGGGCGAAAAACTGTTTTTT | CASSLIAGGKGEKLFF
TRBJ2-7 | TRBV5-4 | - | - | TGCGCCAGCAGCCAAGTTTCGGACAGCTACGTCTCCTACGAGCAGTACTTC | CASSQVSDSYVSYEQYF
TRBJ1-2 | TRBV7-9 | TRBD1 | few | TGTGCCAGCAGGTGGACAGGGGGGTTTGGCTACACCTTC | CASRWTGGFGYTF
TRBJ2-3 | TRBV5-6 | - | - | TGTGCCAGCAGCTTGGCAGGGGAGCCAGATACGCAGTATTTT | CASSLAGEPDTQYF
TRBJ2-3 | TRBV9 | TRBD2 | few | TGTGCCAGCAGCCCCCGTATAGCGGGGGGGCCAGATACGCAGTATTTT | CASSPRIAGGPDTQYF
TRBJ2-7 | TRBV7-9 | TRBD2 | - | TGTGCCAGCAGCATCCCACCTTGGGGGACTAGCGGGGGGACCTACGAGCAGTACTTC | CASSIPPWGTSGGTYEQYF
TRBJ2-7 | TRBV29-1 | - | many | TGCAGCGCTGAGACTACCTACGAGCAGTACTTC | CSAETTYEQYF
TRBJ2-3 | TRBV25-1 | - | - | TGTGCCAGCAGTGAAGGAGCAGATACGCAGTATTTT | CASSEGADTQYF
TRBJ1-1 | TRBV19 | - | - | TGTGCCAGTAAGGGCTCTGGGATTACTGAAGCTTTCTTT | CASKGSGITEAFF
TRBJ1-4 | TRBV12-3/TRBV12-4 | - | few | TGTGCCAGCAGAGCGCCGGGACTTACTAATGAAAAACTGTTTTTT | CASRAPGLTNEKLFF
TRBJ2-7 | TRBV2 | - | - | TGTGCCAGCGTTGAACCCGGGGTCGACGAGCAGTACTTC | CASVEPGVDEQYF
TRBJ1-1 | TRBV7-9 | TRBD1 | many | TGTGCCAGCAGCTTCGGGACAGGGGGCCAGACTGAAGCTTTCTTT | CASSFGTGGQTEAFF
TRBJ2-5 | TRBV10-3 | - | many | TGTGCCATCAGTGAGTCGGTCACGGGACAAAAGACCCAGTACTTC | CAISESVTGQKTQYF
TRBJ2-2 | TRBV24-1 | - | - | TGTGCCACCAGTGTTAATCTGGCCAGCGGCGAGCTGTTTTTT | CATSVNLASGELFF
TRBJ2-6 | TRBV7-9 | TRBD2 | - | TGTGCCAGCAGTTTTGGGAGGGCAGGGGCCAACGTCCTGACTTTC | CASSFGRAGANVLTF
TRBJ1-4 | TRBV7-8 | - | - | TGTGCCAGCAGCTCGTTCATGGGCGCGGGGGGAGGTGAAAAACTGTTTTTT | CASSSFMGAGGGEKLFF
TRBJ1-1 | TRBV10-3 | - | - | TGTGCCAGCACCTACGGCGACTCCGTGAACACTGAAGCTTTCTTT | CASTYGDSVNTEAFF
TRBJ1-2 | TRBV12-3/TRBV12-4 | - | many | TGTGCCAGCAGGCCCACGGCCGGGAACTATGGCTACACCTTC | CASRPTAGNYGYTF
TRBJ2-7 | TRBV7-2 | - | few | TGTGCCAGCAGCTCTGAGGGGGGCAGTTGGGACGAGCAGTGCTTC | CASSSEGGSWDEQCF
TRBJ1-5 | TRBV3-1 | TRBD1 | - | TGTGCCAGCAGCCACAGACAGGGTAGGAATCAGCCCCAGCATTTT | CASSHRQGRNQPQHF
TRBJ1-2 | TRBV4-3 | TRBD1 | - | TGCGCCAGCAGCCTAGCGGGACAGGGGGCTTATGGCTACACCTTC | CASSLAGQGAYGYTF
TRBJ1-2 | TRBV29-1 | - | many | TGCAGCGAGAGGGACACCGACTATGGCTACACCTTC | CSERDTDYGYTF
TRBJ2-5 | TRBV7-9 | TRBD1 | - | TGTGCCAGCAGCCGTACGAGGGGGCCTGGGGAGACCCAGTACTTC | CASSRTRGPGETQYF
TRBJ2-7 | TRBV2 | TRBD2 | once | TGTGCCAGCAGTTCCCCACTAGCGGGGGGGCTAAGCCACGAGCAGTACTTC | CASSSPLAGGLSHEQYF